The TCR beta chain described here comes from a study of T-cell reconstitution after alpha-beta-depleted transplantation in children. There are 18 residues in the CDR3. CDR1 and CDR2 (germline): SGHKS, YYEKEE (reference sequence). With V trimmed by 2 bases and J by 0 bases, 8 bases remained unmatched. TCRbeta library construction was performed incorporating unique molecular identifiers. TCRdb processed the PCR reads anew with MiXCR; each CDR3 protein has one entry. This table holds a few hundred thousand distinct CDR3 sequences, 10% found once. This material consisted of PBMCs from the stem cell graft donor, taken from the stem cell graft. The clonotype comes from a human donor who donated a stem cell graft to a child with acute lymphoblastic leukemia. The gene calls are TRBV5-5 and TRBJ1-5; TRBD1 matches 10 bases. CDR3 in amino acids: CASSLAGTGDNSNQPQHF. The CDR3 region has the DNA TGTGCCAGCAGCTTAGCCGGGACAGGGGACAATAGCAATCAGCCCCAGCATTTT. The whole variable domain, remainder taken from reference TRBV5-5 and TRBJ1-5, is DAGVTQSPTHLIKTRGQQVTLRCSPISGHKSVSWYQQVLGQGPQFIFQYYEKEERGRGNFPDRFSARQFPNYSSELNVNALLLGDSALYLCASSLAGTGDNSNQPQHFGDGTRLSIL.